These 4 T cell receptor beta chains share one sample of origin, sequenced in a study of regulatory T cells in long-lasting Graves disease. TCR beta libraries were built with iRepertoire HTBI primers and Arm-PCR of CDR3 regions. TCRdb reprocessed the multiplex PCR reads with MiXCR, giving one entry per CDR3 protein. The sample has about 320,000 distinct CDR3 sequences, over 15% seen once. Documented time point: newly diagnosed GD, antithyroid drugs for less than 3 months. Isolated PBMC RNA provided the starting material for the TCR library. The sequences come from peripheral blood mononuclear cells (PBMCs), collected at new diagnosis, from a patient treated with antithyroid drugs. Receptors were obtained from a female donor with Graves disease.

At least ten counts were recorded for this clonotype. The chain recombines TRBV7-9 with TRBJ2-1; D may be TRBD1 (6 bases). This CDR3 is 15 amino acids long. V was clipped by 0 bases and J by 5 bases, with 11 bases between them. Per the germline V gene, CDR1 is SEHNR and CDR2 is FQNEAQ (reference sequence). The CDR3 DNA is TGTGCCAGCAGCTTAGCACAGGGAAGACACAATGAGCAGTTCTTC. Residues: CASSLAQGRHNEQFF. The variable domain in full, completed from reference TRBV7-9 and TRBJ2-1, reads DTGVSQNPRHKITKRGQNVTFRCDPISEHNRLYWYRQTLGQGPEFLTYFQNEAQLEKSRLLSDRFSAERPKGSFSTLEIQRTEQGDSAMYLCASSLAQGRHNEQFFGPGTRLTVL.

This clonotype came up once. This chain connects TRBV28 to TRBJ2-7, with D maybe TRBD1 (6 bases). The CDR3 is 14 residues long. Between the trimmed V and J ends, which lost 5 bases and 3 bases, there was a span of 14 bases. Germline V gene lookup returns CDR1 MDHEN and CDR2 SYDVKM. The CDR3 reads CASSPLDRNYEQYF. The CDR3 DNA follows: TGTGCCAGCAGTCCCTTGGACAGAAACTACGAGCAGTACTTC.

This clonotype was seen at least ten times. V usage is TRBV27 and J usage is TRBJ1-3; no definite D call. V lost 5 bases, J lost 10 bases, and 18 bases lay in between. This CDR3 contains 14 residues. In germline, CDR1 is MNHEY, CDR2 SMNVEV (reference sequence). DNA for the CDR3: TGTGCCAGCAGTCCGATTCCCGACGGAGGGACCATATATTTT. Protein product: CASSPIPDGGTIYF.

This clonotype was seen many times. The chain has TRBV11-2 and TRBJ2-3, with D perhaps TRBD2 (6 bases). Germline loops: CDR1 SGHAT, CDR2 FQNNGV. The V gene lost 4 bases and the J gene lost 0 bases, with 11 bases spanning the gap. The CDR3 length is 15 residues. CDR3 bases: TGTGCCAGCAGCTCAACTAGCAGTAGCACAGATACGCAGTATTTT. Its translation is CASSSTSSSTDTQYF.